This record concerns one TCR beta chain sequence. This entry comes from a study of patients and donors after allogeneic stem cell transplantation. The CDR3 has 15 amino acids. Germline CDR1 is SGHTA and CDR2 is FQGNSA. Trimming removed 1 base from V and 6 bases from J, with 13 bases in between. TCRdb reanalysed the RT-PCR reads using MiXCR and keeps one entry per CDR3 protein. The sample carries 70,000 to 85,000 distinct CDR3 sequences, around 27% recorded once. The source material was blood, either unsorted or a sorted T cell fraction (not recorded which). The origin of this receptor is a human donor who was either an allogeneic HSCT recipient or a stem cell or donor lymphocyte infusion donor (not recorded which). It is not recorded whose cells these are; they may come from a transplant donor. The chain joins TRBV7-2 to TRBJ1-5; D might be TRBD1 (6 bases). In nucleotides, the CDR3 is TGTGCCAGCAGCTTAGGAGGGGGTGTTGGTCAGCCCCAGCATTTT. This codes for CASSLGGGVGQPQHF.